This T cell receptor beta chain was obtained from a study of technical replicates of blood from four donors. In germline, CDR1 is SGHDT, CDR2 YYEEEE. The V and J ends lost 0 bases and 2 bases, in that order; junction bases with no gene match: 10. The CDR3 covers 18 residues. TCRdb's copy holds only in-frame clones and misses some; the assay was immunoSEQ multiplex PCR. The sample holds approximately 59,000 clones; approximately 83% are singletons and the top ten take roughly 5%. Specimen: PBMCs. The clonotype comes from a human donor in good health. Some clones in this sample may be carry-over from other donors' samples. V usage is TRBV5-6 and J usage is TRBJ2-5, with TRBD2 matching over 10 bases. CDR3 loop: CASSLGLASGGVQETQYF. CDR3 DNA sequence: TGTGCCAGCAGCTTGGGATTGGCTAGCGGGGGAGTTCAAGAGACCCAGTACTTC.